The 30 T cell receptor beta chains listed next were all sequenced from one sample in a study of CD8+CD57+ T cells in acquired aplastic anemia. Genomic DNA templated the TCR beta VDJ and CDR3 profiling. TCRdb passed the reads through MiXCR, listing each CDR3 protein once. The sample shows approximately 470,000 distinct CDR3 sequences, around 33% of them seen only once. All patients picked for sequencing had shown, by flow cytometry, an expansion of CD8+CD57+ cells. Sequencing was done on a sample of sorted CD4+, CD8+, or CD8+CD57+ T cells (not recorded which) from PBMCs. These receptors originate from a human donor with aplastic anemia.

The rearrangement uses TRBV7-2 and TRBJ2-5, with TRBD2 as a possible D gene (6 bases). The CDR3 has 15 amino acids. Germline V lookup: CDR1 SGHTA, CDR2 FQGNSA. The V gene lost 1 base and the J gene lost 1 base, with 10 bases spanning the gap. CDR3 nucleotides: TGTGCCAGCAGCTTAGGGGGACTTGTCCAAGAGACCCAGTACTTC. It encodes CASSLGGLVQETQYF.

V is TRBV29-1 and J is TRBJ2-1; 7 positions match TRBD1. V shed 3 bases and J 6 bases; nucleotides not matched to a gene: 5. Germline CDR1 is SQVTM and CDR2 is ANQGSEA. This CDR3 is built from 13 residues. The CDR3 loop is CSVDGTVFNEQFF. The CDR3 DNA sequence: TGCAGCGTTGACGGGACAGTATTCAATGAGCAGTTCTTC.

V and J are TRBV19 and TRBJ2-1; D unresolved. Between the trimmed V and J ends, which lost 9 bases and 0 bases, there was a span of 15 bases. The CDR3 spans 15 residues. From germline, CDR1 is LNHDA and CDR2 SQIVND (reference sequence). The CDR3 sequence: CASSSLLSSYNEQFF. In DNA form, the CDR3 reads TGTGCCAGCAGCTCGTTGTTAAGCTCCTACAATGAGCAGTTCTTC.

CDR3 coding DNA: TGTGCCAGCAGCCTGGACATTTGGTCCTACGAGCAGTACTTC. The encoded protein is CASSLDIWSYEQYF. This chain links TRBV27 with TRBJ2-7; maybe TRBD1 (5 bases). V was clipped by 6 bases and J by 1 base, with 13 bases between them. Germline CDR1 reads MNHEY; CDR2 reads SMNVEV (reference sequence). The CDR3 runs 14 residues.

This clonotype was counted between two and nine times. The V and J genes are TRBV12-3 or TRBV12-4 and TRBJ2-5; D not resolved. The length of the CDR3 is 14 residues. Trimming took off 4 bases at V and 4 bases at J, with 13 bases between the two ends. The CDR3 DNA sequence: TGTGCCAGCAGTTCGTACCGTGTAGTAGAGACCCAGTACTTC. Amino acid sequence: CASSSYRVVETQYF.

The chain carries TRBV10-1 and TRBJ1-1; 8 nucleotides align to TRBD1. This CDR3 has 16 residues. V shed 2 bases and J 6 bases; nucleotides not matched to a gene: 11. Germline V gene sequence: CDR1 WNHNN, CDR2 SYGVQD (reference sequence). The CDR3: CASSEINFGRGPEAFF. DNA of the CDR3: TGCGCCAGCAGTGAGATAAATTTCGGCAGGGGGCCTGAAGCTTTCTTT.

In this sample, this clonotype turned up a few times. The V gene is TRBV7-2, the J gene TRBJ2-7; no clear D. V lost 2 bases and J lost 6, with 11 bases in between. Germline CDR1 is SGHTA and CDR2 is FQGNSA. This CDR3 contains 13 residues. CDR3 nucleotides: TGTGCCAGCAGCTTAAATATCCTTTCCGAGCAGTACTTC. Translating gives CASSLNILSEQYF.

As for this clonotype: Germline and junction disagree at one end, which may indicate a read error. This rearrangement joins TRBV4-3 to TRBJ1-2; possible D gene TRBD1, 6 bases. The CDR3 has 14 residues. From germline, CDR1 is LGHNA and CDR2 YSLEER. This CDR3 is CVSSQSLGGYGYTF. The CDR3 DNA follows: TGCGTCAGCAGCCAGTCTTTAGGGGGCTATGGCTACACCTTC.

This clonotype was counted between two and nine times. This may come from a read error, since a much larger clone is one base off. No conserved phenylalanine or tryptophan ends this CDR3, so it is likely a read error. CDR3 sequence reads: CATSISYNEQFS. The CDR3 coding sequence is TGTGCCACCAGTATCTCCTACAATGAGCAGTTCTCC. This chain connects TRBV15 to TRBJ2-1; no definite D call. The CDR3 spans 12 residues. The germline CDR1 and CDR2 sequences are LNHNV and YYDKDF (reference sequence). V gave up 6 bases and J gave up 0 bases, with 3 bases separating them.

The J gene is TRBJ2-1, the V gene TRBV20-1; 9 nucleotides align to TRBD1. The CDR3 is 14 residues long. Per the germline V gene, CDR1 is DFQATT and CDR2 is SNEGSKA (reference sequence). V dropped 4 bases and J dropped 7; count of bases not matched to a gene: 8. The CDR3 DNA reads TGCAGTGCTAAGTTCGACAGGGGGGTAAATGAGCAGTTCTTC. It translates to CSAKFDRGVNEQFF.

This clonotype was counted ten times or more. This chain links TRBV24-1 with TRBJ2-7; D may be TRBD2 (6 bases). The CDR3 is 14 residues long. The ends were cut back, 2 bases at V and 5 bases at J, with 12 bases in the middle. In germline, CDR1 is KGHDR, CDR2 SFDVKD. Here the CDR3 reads CATSDSQGGDEQYF. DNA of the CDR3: TGTGCCACCAGTGATTCCCAGGGAGGCGACGAGCAGTACTTC.

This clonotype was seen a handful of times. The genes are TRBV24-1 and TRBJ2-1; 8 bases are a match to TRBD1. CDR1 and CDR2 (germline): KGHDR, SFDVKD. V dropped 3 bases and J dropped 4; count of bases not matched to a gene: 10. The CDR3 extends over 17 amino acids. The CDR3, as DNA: TGTGCCACCAGTGATACCATCGGGACAGGAAGATACAATGAGCAGTTCTTC. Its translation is CATSDTIGTGRYNEQFF.

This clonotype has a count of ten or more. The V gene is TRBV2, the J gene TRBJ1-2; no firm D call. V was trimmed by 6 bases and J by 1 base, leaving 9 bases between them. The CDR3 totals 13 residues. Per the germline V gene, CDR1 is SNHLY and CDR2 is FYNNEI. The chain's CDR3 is CASSRDFNYGYTF. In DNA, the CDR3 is TGTGCCAGCAGCAGAGATTTTAACTATGGCTACACCTTC.

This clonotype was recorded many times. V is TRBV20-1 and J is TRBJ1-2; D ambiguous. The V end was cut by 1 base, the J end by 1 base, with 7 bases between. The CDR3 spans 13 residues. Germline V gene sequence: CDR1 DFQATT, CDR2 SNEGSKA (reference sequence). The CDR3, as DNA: TGCAGTGCTAGAGGCACGGATAACTATGGCTACACCTTC. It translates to CSARGTDNYGYTF.

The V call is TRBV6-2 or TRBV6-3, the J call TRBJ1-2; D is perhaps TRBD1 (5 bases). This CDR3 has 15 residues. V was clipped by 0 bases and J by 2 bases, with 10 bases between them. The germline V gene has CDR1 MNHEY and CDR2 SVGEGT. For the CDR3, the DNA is TGTGCCAGCAGTTACTCCTCCGGGGCCAACTATGGCTACACCTTC. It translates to CASSYSSGANYGYTF.

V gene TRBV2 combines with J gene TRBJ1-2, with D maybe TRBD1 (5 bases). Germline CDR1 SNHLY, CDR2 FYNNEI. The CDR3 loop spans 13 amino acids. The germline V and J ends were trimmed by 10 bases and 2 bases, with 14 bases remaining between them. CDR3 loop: CANFQGRNYGYTF. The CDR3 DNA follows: TGTGCCAATTTCCAGGGACGCAACTATGGCTACACCTTC.

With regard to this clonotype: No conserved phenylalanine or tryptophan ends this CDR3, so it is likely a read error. This CDR3 reads CSAPRAYEQYL. The CDR3, as DNA: TGCAGTGCCCCTCGTGCCTACGAGCAGTACCTC. The chain recombines TRBV20-1 with TRBJ2-7; D not resolved. There are 11 residues in the CDR3. Germline V lookup: CDR1 DFQATT, CDR2 SNEGSKA (reference sequence). V lost 6 bases, J lost 2 bases, and 8 bases lay in between.

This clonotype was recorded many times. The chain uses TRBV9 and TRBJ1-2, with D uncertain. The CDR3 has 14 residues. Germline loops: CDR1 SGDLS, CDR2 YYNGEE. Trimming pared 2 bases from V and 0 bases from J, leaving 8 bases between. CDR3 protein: CASSVSMANYGYTF. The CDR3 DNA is TGTGCCAGCAGCGTTAGTATGGCTAACTATGGCTACACCTTC.

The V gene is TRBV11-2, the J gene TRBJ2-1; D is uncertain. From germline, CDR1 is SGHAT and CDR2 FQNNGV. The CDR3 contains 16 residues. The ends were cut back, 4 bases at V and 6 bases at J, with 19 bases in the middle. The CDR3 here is CASSYTPALRSNEQFF. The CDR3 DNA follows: TGTGCCAGCAGCTACACCCCGGCACTAAGGTCCAATGAGCAGTTCTTC. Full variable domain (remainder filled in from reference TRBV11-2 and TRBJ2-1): EAGVAQSPRYKIIEKRQSVAFWCNPISGHATLYWYQQILGQGPKLLIQFQNNGVVDDSQLPKDRFSAERLKGVDSTLKIQPAKLEDSAVYLCASSYTPALRSNEQFFGPGTRLTVL.

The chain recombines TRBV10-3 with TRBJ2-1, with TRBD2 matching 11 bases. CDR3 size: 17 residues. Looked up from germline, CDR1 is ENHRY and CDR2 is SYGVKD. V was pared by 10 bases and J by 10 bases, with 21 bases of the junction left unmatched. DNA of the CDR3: TGTGCCAGCATCAGTGGGGTCGGGACTAGCGGTACAGGGGAGCAGTTCTTC. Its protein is CASISGVGTSGTGEQFF.

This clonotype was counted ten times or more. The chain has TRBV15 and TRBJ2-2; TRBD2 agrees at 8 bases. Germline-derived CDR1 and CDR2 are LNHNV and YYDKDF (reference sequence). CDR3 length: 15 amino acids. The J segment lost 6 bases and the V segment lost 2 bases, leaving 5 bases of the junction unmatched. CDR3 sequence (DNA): TGTGCCACCAGCAGAAGGACTAGCCTTGCCGGGGAGCTGTTTTTT. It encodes CATSRRTSLAGELFF.

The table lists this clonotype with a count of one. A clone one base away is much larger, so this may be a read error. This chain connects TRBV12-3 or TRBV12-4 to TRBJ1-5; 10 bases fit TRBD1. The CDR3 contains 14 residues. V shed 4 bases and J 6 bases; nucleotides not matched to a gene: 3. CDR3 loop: CASSCGQGGQPQHF. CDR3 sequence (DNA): TGTGCCAGCAGTTGCGGACAGGGGGGTCAGCCCCAGCATTTT.

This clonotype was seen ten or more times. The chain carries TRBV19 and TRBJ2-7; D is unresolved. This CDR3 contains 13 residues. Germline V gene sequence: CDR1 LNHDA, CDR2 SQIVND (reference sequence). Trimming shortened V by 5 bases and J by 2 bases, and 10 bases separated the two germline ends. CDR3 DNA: TGTGCCAGTAGTTCAGAATCGCCCTACGAGCAGTACTTC. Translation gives CASSSESPYEQYF.

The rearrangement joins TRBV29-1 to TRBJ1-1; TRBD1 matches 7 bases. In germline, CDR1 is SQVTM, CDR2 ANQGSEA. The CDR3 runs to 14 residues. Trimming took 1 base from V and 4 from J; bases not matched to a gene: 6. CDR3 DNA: TGCAGCGTTGAAGCAGGGACAGCGTCCACTGAAGCTTTCTTT. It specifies CSVEAGTASTEAFF.

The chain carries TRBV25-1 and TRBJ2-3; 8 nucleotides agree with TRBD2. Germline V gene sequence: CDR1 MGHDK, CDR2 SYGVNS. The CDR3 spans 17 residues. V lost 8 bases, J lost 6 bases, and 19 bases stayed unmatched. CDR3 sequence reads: CASSPPSSAGGLDTQYF. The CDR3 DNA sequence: TGTGCCAGCTCACCACCGAGTTCTGCGGGGGGCCTTGATACGCAGTATTTT.

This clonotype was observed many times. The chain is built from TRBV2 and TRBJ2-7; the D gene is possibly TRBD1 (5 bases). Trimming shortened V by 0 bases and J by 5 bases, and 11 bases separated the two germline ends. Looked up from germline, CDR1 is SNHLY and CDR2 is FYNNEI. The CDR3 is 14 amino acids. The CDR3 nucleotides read TGTGCCAGCAGTGAAGCGCTGGGGCCCCACGAGCAGTACTTC. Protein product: CASSEALGPHEQYF.

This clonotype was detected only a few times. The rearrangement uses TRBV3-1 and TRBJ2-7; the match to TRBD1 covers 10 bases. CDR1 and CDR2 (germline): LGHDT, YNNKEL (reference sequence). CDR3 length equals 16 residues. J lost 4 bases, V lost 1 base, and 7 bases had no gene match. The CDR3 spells CASSQGMGQGLYEQYF. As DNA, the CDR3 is TGTGCCAGCAGCCAAGGGATGGGACAGGGGCTTTACGAGCAGTACTTC.

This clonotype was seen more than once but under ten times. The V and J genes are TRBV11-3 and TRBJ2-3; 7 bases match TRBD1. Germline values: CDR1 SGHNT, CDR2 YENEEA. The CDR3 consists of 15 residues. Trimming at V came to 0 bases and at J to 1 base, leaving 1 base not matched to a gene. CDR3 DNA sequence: TGTGCCAGCAGCTTAGAGGGGACAGGCACAGATACGCAGTATTTT. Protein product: CASSLEGTGTDTQYF.

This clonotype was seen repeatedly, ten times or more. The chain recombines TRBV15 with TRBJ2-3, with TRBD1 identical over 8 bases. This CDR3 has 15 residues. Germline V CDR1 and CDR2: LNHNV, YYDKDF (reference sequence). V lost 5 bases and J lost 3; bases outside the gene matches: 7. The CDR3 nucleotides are TGTGCCACCAGCCGACAGGGGATCGAGACAGATACGCAGTATTTT. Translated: CATSRQGIETDTQYF.

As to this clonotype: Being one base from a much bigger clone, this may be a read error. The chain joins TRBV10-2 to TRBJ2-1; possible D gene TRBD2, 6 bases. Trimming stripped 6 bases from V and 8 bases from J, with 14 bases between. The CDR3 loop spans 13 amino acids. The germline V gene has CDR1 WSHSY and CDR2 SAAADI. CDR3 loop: CASSKAQRDEQFF. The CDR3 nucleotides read TGCGCCAGCAGCAAGGCCCAGCGGGATGAGCAGTTCTTC.